The 9 T cell receptor beta chains in this list originate from one sample, sequenced in a study of T cell repertoires in cytomegalovirus infection. MiXCR, run by TCRdb on the reads, gives a single entry per CDR3 protein. This table has fewer than 200,000 distinct CDR3 sequences, roughly an eighth appearing once. Sequenced sample: PBMCs. These receptor sequences come from a human donor in good health (CMV status not recorded). Some clones in this sample may be carry-over from other donors' samples.

This clonotype was seen at least ten times. The chain joins TRBV28 to TRBJ1-5; unclear D gene. V was trimmed by 4 bases and J by 3 bases, leaving 10 bases between them. Germline V gives CDR1 MDHEN, CDR2 SYDVKM. The CDR3 runs 14 residues. The CDR3 region has the DNA TGTGCCAGCAGTTCGAGGGTGTACAATCAGCCCCAGCATTTT. This translates into CASSSRVYNQPQHF.

This clonotype was recorded at least ten times. The chain has TRBV7-6 and TRBJ1-5; D unclear. The germline gives CDR1 SGHVS, CDR2 FNYEAQ. Trimming cost V 4 bases and J 1 base, with 5 bases left between them. This CDR3 contains 13 residues. DNA of the CDR3: TGTGCCAGCAGCTCTAGCAGCAATCAGCCCCAGCATTTT. It specifies CASSSSSNQPQHF.

The J gene is TRBJ1-6, the V gene TRBV12-3 or TRBV12-4, with 9 bases matching TRBD1. The CDR3 contains 14 residues. Trimming took 8 bases from V and 6 from J; bases not matched to a gene: 5. The chain's CDR3 is CASSSGQGNSPLHF. CDR3 DNA: TGTGCCAGCTCATCGGGACAGGGTAATTCACCCCTCCACTTT.

This clonotype was counted a few times. This chain uses TRBV19 with TRBJ1-5, with a possible D match to TRBD1 (6 bases). Trimming took off 7 bases at V and 4 bases at J, with 17 bases between the two ends. The CDR3 runs to 15 residues. Germline loops: CDR1 LNHDA, CDR2 SQIVND (reference sequence). The CDR3 loop reads CASTGLEGGNQPQHF. The CDR3, as DNA: TGTGCCAGTACCGGGTTGGAGGGGGGGAATCAGCCCCAGCATTTT.

This clonotype was picked up one time. This chain joins TRBV28 and TRBJ2-7; either TRBD1 or TRBD2 may supply D (5 bases each). CDR3 length: 13 amino acids. The germline V gene has CDR1 MDHEN and CDR2 SYDVKM. V lost 3 bases and J 7 bases, leaving 13 bases between the germline ends. The CDR3 region is CASSLGPPGEQYF. The CDR3 nucleotides read TGTGCCAGCAGTTTGGGGCCCCCGGGAGAGCAGTACTTC.

This clonotype was observed a handful of times. The chain carries TRBV18 and TRBJ2-1; 9 bases agree with TRBD2. Looked up from germline, CDR1 is KGHSH and CDR2 is LQKENI. The trim removed 3 bases at V and 8 bases at J, leaving 11 bases unmatched. The CDR3 extends over 16 amino acids. Here the CDR3 DNA reads TGTGCCAGCTCACCTCCGGGACTAGCCGACGTGGATGAGCAGTTCTTC. Translation gives CASSPPGLADVDEQFF.

Comments on this clonotype: A single base separates this from a much larger clone, so it may be a read error. J is TRBJ1-5 and V is TRBV7-9; D is undetermined. Germline CDR1 reads SEHNR; CDR2 reads FQNEAQ (reference sequence). The CDR3 sequence is 15 residues long. DNA for the CDR3: TGTGCCAGCAGCTTGGACGGAGGGAACAATCAGCCCCGGCATTTT. This codes for CASSLDGGNNQPRHF.

The chain is built from TRBV5-5 and TRBJ1-1, with TRBD1 identical over 7 bases. The CDR3 sequence is 15 residues long. V shed 4 bases and J 1 base; nucleotides not matched to a gene: 7. Germline CDR1 is SGHKS and CDR2 is YYEKEE (reference sequence). The CDR3 here is CASSPSGGQNTEAFF. CDR3 DNA: TGTGCCAGCAGCCCGTCAGGGGGACAGAACACTGAAGCTTTCTTT.

As to this clonotype: This sequence may be a read error, since a much larger clone differs from it by one base. The J gene is TRBJ1-6, the V gene TRBV28, with D perhaps matching TRBD1 (5 bases). This CDR3 has 15 amino acids. V lost 5 bases, J lost 6 bases, and 14 bases lay in between. The germline V gene has CDR1 MDHEN and CDR2 SYDVKM. The CDR3 DNA reads TGTGCCAGCAGTACCCCCCGGGACTCTAATTCACCCCTCCACTTT. Translation: CASSTPRDSNSPLHF.